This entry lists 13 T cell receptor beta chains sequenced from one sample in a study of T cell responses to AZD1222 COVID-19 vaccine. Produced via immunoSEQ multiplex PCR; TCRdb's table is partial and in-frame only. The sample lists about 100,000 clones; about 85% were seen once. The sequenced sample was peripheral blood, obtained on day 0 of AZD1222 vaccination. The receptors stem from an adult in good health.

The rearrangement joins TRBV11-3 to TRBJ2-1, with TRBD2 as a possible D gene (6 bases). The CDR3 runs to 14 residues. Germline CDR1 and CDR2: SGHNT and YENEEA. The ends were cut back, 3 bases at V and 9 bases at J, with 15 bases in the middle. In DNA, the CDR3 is TGTGCCAGCAGCTTCGCCGGGACTCCGGGTGAGCAGTTCTTC. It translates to CASSFAGTPGEQFF. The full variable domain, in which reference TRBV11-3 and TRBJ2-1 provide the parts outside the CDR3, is EAGVVQSPRYKIIEKKQPVAFWCNPISGHNTLYWYLQNLGQGPELLIRYENEEAVDDSQLPKDRFSAERLKGVDSTLKIQPAELGDSAVYLCASSFAGTPGEQFFGPGTRLTVL.

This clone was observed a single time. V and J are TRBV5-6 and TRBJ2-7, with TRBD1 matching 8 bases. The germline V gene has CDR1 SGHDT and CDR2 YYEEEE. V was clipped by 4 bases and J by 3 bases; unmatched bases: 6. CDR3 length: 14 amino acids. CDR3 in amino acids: CASSAGQGIYEQYF. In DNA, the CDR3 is TGTGCCAGCAGCGCAGGACAGGGAATCTACGAGCAGTACTTC.

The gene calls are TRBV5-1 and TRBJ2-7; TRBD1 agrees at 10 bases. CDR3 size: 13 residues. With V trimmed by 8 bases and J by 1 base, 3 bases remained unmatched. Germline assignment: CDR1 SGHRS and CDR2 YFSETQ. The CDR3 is CASGQGESYEQYF. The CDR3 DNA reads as TGCGCCAGTGGACAGGGGGAGTCCTACGAGCAGTACTTC.

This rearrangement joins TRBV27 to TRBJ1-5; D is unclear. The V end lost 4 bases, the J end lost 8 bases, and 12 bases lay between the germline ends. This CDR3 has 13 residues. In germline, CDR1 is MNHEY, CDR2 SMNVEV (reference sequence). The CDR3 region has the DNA TGTGCCAGCAGTTCGGGGATTTGGGAGCCCCAGCATTTT. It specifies CASSSGIWEPQHF.

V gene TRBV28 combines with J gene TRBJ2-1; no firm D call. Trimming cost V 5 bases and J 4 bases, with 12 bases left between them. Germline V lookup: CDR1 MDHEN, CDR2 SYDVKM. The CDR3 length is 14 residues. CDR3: CASSDFHLYNEQFF. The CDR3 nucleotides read TGTGCCAGCAGTGACTTTCACCTTTACAATGAGCAGTTCTTC.

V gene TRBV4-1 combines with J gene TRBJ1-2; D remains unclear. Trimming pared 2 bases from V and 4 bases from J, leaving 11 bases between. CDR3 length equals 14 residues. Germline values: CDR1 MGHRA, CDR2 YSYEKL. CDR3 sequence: CASSQPGDPYGYTF. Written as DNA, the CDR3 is TGCGCCAGCAGCCAACCGGGAGATCCCTATGGCTACACCTTC.

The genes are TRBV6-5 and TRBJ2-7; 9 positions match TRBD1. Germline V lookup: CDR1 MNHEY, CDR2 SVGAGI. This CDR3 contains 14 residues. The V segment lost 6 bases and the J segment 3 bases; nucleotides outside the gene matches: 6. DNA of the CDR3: TGTGCCAGCAGGGAGCCGGGACAGGGCTACGAGCAGTACTTC. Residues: CASREPGQGYEQYF.

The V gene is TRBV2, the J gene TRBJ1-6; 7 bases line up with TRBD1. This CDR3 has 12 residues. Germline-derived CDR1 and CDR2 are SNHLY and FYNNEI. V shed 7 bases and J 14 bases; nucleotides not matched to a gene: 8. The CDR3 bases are TGTGCCAGCACCGGACAGGCCAAAACCCTCCACTTT. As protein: CASTGQAKTLHF.

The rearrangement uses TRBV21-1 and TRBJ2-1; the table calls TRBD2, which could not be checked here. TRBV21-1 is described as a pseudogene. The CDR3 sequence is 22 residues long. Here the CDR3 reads CASSKVPGEGAGEENLANEQFF. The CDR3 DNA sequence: TGTGCCAGCAGCAAAGTCCCGGGAGAAGGAGCGGGAGAGGAGAATTTGGCCAATGAGCAGTTCTTC.

Here the CDR3 DNA reads TGTGCCAGCAGCTTAGCGGATCAGCCCCAGCATTTT. Translating gives CASSLADQPQHF. V usage is TRBV7-2 and J usage is TRBJ1-5, with no clear D. Per germline, CDR1 SGHTA and CDR2 FQGNSA. The V end lost 0 bases, the J end lost 5 bases, and 2 bases lay between the germline ends. The CDR3 totals 12 residues. Full variable domain (missing parts from reference TRBV7-2 and TRBJ1-5): GAGVSQSPSNKVTEKGKDVELRCDPISGHTALYWYRQSLGQGLEFLIYFQGNSAPDKSGLPSDRFSAERTGGSVSTLTIQRTQQEDSAVYLCASSLADQPQHFGDGTRLSIL.

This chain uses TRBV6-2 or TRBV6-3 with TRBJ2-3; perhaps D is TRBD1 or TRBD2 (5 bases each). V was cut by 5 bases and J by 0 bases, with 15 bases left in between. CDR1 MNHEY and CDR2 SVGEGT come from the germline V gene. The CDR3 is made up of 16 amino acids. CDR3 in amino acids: CASSRDPLFSTDTQYF. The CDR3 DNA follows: TGTGCCAGCAGTCGGGACCCATTGTTTAGCACAGATACGCAGTATTTT.

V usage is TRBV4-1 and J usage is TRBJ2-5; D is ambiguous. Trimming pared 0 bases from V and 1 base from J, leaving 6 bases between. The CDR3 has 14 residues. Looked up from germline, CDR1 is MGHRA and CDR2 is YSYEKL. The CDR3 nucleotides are TGCGCCAGCAGCCAAGATGCACTCCAAGAGACCCAGTACTTC. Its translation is CASSQDALQETQYF.

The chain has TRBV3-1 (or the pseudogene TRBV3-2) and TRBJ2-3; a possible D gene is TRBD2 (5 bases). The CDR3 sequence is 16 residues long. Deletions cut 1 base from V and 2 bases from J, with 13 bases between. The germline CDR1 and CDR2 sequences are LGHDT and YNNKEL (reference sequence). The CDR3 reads CASSQGASYITDTQYF. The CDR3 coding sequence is TGTGCCAGCAGCCAAGGGGCTAGCTACATCACAGATACGCAGTATTTT.